These T cell receptor beta chains were read from a single sample in a study of blood T cell repertoires in COVID-19. Clones were sequenced by immunoSEQ multiplex PCR, and TCRdb holds only the in-frame ones, with some missing. The sample shows 250,000 or so clones, 90% of them seen only once. The sequenced sample consisted of peripheral blood. The receptors come from a woman in her fifties or sixties with COVID-19, enrolled during active disease. CDR3s include the opening cysteine and the closing phenylalanine or tryptophan. A D gene is named only where the DNA matches it firmly. The size field is filled for only some rows; it gives once, few, many or a size class.

CASSSTGTDSYEQYF TGTGCCAGTAGTTCAACCGGGACAGACTCCTACGAGCAGTACTTC TRBV19 TRBD1 TRBJ2-7 -
CASSARTGGLSGANVLTF TGTGCCAGCTCAGCTCGGACAGGGGGCCTCTCTGGGGCCAACGTCCTGACTTTC TRBV18 TRBD1 TRBJ2-6 once
CASSLSTSGVTDTQYF TGTGCCAGCAGCTTATCTACTAGCGGGGTCACAGATACGCAGTATTTT TRBV11-2 TRBD2 TRBJ2-3 -
CASSQESVEQFF TGTGCCAGCAGCCAGGAGTCGGTTGAGCAGTTCTTC TRBV4-2 - TRBJ2-1 -
CASSSGLAGSPGELFF TGTGCCAGCAGTTCTGGACTAGCGGGGAGTCCCGGGGAGCTGTTTTTT TRBV5-5 TRBD2 TRBJ2-2 -
CSASVGRYEQYF TGCAGTGCTAGTGTGGGCCGCTACGAGCAGTACTTC TRBV20-1 - TRBJ2-7 once
CASSYSGTSGGETQYF TGTGCCAGCAGTTACTCTGGGACTAGCGGAGGCGAGACCCAGTACTTC TRBV6-5 TRBD2 TRBJ2-5 -
CASSQERTSGDHSREIYF TGTGCCAGCAGCCAAGAAAGGACCTCAGGGGACCATTCGAGGGAAATATATTTT TRBV4-2 - TRBJ1-3 -
CASSVWGQGGQPQHF TGTGCCAGCAGCGTTTGGGGACAGGGCGGTCAGCCCCAGCATTTT TRBV6-5 TRBD1 TRBJ1-5 -
CASSLAVGQGTDTQYF TGTGCCAGCAGCTTGGCGGTGGGCCAAGGCACAGATACGCAGTATTTT TRBV5-4 - TRBJ2-3 -
CAWSVAQGAYSNQPQHF TGTGCCTGGAGTGTAGCCCAGGGGGCCTATAGCAATCAGCCCCAGCATTTT TRBV30 TRBD1 TRBJ1-5 -
CASSSYRAAGRTEAFF TGTGCCAGCAGCTCATATCGGGCGGCAGGGAGGACTGAAGCTTTCTTT TRBV7-8 - TRBJ1-1 -
CASSIRREGTGELFF TGTGCCAGTAGTATAAGGAGGGAGGGCACCGGGGAGCTGTTTTTT TRBV19 TRBD2 TRBJ2-2 -
CASSLMAQETQYF TGTGCCAGCAGCTTAATGGCCCAAGAGACCCAGTACTTC TRBV7-2 - TRBJ2-5 -
CASSRGTGGRSGANVLTF TGTGCCAGCAGCCGCGGGACAGGGGGCAGATCTGGGGCCAACGTCCTGACTTTC TRBV7-8 TRBD1 TRBJ2-6 -
CASSPVEGTEAFF TGTGCCAGCAGTCCGGTTGAGGGCACTGAAGCTTTCTTT TRBV6-5 - TRBJ1-1 -
CSAGGGYEQYF TGCAGCGCAGGGGGCGGATACGAGCAGTACTTC TRBV29-1 TRBD1 TRBJ2-7 -
CATSREGGYGYTF TGTGCCACCAGCAGAGAAGGGGGATACGGCTACACCTTC TRBV15 - TRBJ1-2 few
CASPEVIAFQETQYF TGTGCCAGCCCGGAGGTCATAGCTTTCCAAGAGACCCAGTACTTC TRBV2 - TRBJ2-5 -
CASSLLAGGTDTQYF TGTGCCAGCAGCTTATTAGCGGGGGGCACAGATACGCAGTATTTT TRBV7-9 TRBD2 TRBJ2-3 -
CASRPGAQGELFF TGCGCCAGCAGACCAGGGGCTCAGGGGGAGCTGTTTTTT TRBV5-1 - TRBJ2-2 -
CASSRDRDSEAFF TGTGCCAGCAGCCGGGACAGGGATAGTGAAGCTTTCTTT TRBV7-3 TRBD1 TRBJ1-1 -
CASSLVVRSGYEQYF TGTGCCAGCAGCTTAGTAGTCAGGTCTGGCTACGAGCAGTACTTC TRBV7-2 - TRBJ2-7 -
CASSVELAVNEQFF TGTGCCAGCAGCGTAGAACTAGCGGTCAATGAGCAGTTCTTC TRBV9 TRBD2 TRBJ2-1 -
CASNAGIDSTDTQYF TGTGCCAGTAACGCAGGGATTGATAGCACAGATACGCAGTATTTT TRBV19 - TRBJ2-3 -
CASSFTVVEETQYF TGTGCCAGCAGCTTTACGGTTGTGGAAGAGACCCAGTACTTC TRBV5-4 - TRBJ2-5 -
CASSLQGGRVQPQHF TGTGCCAGCAGCCTACAAGGGGGAAGGGTTCAGCCCCAGCATTTT TRBV7-8 - TRBJ1-5 -
CASSWGTGGQNYGYTF TGTGCCAGCAGTTGGGGAACCGGGGGTCAGAACTATGGCTACACCTTC TRBV6-5 - TRBJ1-2 -
CASNRDGGEKLFF TGTGCCAGCAACCGCGACGGAGGTGAAAAACTGTTTTTT TRBV11-2 - TRBJ1-4 -
CASSVGLADYEQYF TGTGCCAGCAGCGTGGGACTAGCGGATTACGAGCAGTACTTC TRBV5-4 TRBD2 TRBJ2-7 once
CASSLSGAVSGNTIYF TGCGCCAGCAGCTTGAGCGGGGCCGTCTCTGGAAACACCATATATTTT TRBV5-1 - TRBJ1-3 -
CASSATGTGVSPLHF TGTGCCAGCAGTGCGACCGGGACAGGGGTCTCACCCCTCCACTTT TRBV6-6 TRBD1 TRBJ1-6 once
CASSPGGDRSPLHF TGTGCCAGCTCACCGGGAGGGGATAGGTCACCCCTCCACTTT TRBV18 - TRBJ1-6 -
CASSYSGQGDYGYTF TGTGCCAGCAGTTACTCGGGACAGGGGGACTATGGCTACACCTTC TRBV6-5 TRBD1 TRBJ1-2 -
CSVSGDNQPQHF TGCAGCGTTTCGGGAGACAATCAGCCCCAGCATTTT TRBV29-1 - TRBJ1-5 -